The 4 T cell receptor beta chains listed next were all sequenced from one sample in a study of cytotoxic CD8 clonotypes in ibrutinib-treated CLL. Sequencing used immunoSEQ multiplex PCR; TCRdb keeps in-frame clones, though not all of them. The table records over 200,000 clones, just under 80% of them present only once. Specimen: PBMCs, collected after 12 months of ibrutinib treatment. The receptors here all came from a human donor with chronic lymphocytic leukemia.

The rearrangement uses TRBV14 and TRBJ1-3; TRBD1 is a possible D gene (6 bases). The length of the CDR3 is 17 residues. The V gene's germline CDR1 is SGHDN and CDR2 FVKESK. V gave up 3 bases and J gave up 8 bases, with 23 bases separating them. The CDR3 is CASSQTFRGAGWDTIYF. CDR3 nucleotides: TGTGCCAGCAGCCAGACGTTCCGGGGGGCCGGTTGGGACACCATATATTTT.

V usage is TRBV19 and J usage is TRBJ1-2; D is possibly TRBD1 (5 bases). In germline, CDR1 is LNHDA, CDR2 SQIVND (reference sequence). V gave up 3 bases and J gave up 2 bases, with 7 bases separating them. CDR3 size: 13 residues. CDR3 in DNA: TGTGCCAGTAGTATTCAGGGAAACTATGGCTACACCTTC. Amino acid sequence: CASSIQGNYGYTF.

The chain recombines TRBV5-4 with TRBJ1-2, with TRBD1 as a possible D gene (6 bases). The ends were cut back, 0 bases at V and 3 bases at J, with 9 bases in the middle. From germline, CDR1 is SGHNT and CDR2 YYREEE (reference sequence). The CDR3 covers 14 residues. CDR3 protein: CASSLEGGDYGYTF. The CDR3 DNA is TGTGCCAGCAGCTTGGAGGGGGGAGACTATGGCTACACCTTC.

With regard to this clone: The sample carries other DNA sequences with the same CDR3. The chain is built from TRBV29-1 and TRBJ1-1; 7 bases line up with TRBD1. This CDR3 comprises 13 residues. Germline CDR1 and CDR2: SQVTM and ANQGSEA. The V segment lost 6 bases and the J segment 1 base; nucleotides outside the gene matches: 5. CDR3 protein: CSVGRTGNTEAFF. CDR3 bases: TGCAGCGTGGGCAGGACAGGGAACACTGAAGCTTTCTTT.